This T cell receptor (beta chain) was identified during a study of blood T cell repertoires in COVID-19. About the research overall: Sites in the United States, Italy and Spain provided acute and convalescent COVID-19 samples. T cells, B-cell-depleted T cells, or PBMCs provided the cDNA or gDNA that served as material.

V was pared by 6 bases and J by 0 bases, with 11 bases between. There are 14 residues in the CDR3. Germline V CDR1 and CDR2: LNHDA, SQIVND (reference sequence). The protocol was immunoSEQ multiplex PCR, while the TCRdb copy is restricted to in-frame clones and leaves out a portion. The sample contains fewer than 400,000 clones, 92% of which appear only once. Assignments of participants to cohorts depended upon their own reported clinical history. Recovered Cohort 3 donors showed two negative PCRs, clearance, or symptom resolution. The receptor was isolated from a woman aged 25 to 39 who had recovered from COVID-19. The genes are TRBV19 and TRBJ2-5, with unresolved D. The sequencing sample was made of PBMCs or T cells enriched from blood (not recorded which). The CDR3 region is CASSPGLYQETQYF. CDR3 bases: TGTGCCAGTAGCCCCGGTCTTTACCAAGAGACCCAGTACTTC.